The 5 T cell receptor beta chains given below trace back to one sample, sequenced in a study of blood T cells in healthy people across ages. The authors ran a second PCR of 7 to 11 cycles using a sample-barcoded 5' primer and a J-beta primer mix. A single record per CDR3 protein comes from TCRdb applying MiXCR to the 5' RACE reads. Among around 990,000 distinct CDR3 sequences listed, approximately 25% were seen once. The data also belong to a second study, concerning T cells of mothers and their children.

The sequencing input was blood. The receptors stem from a girl aged 2 to 10 in good health.

Note on this clonotype: The conserved phenylalanine or tryptophan normally closing the CDR3 is absent here, so this likely arose from a read error. This chain links TRBV7-9 with TRBJ2-7, with 7 bases that match TRBD1. Germline V gene lookup returns CDR1 SEHNR and CDR2 FQNEAQ (reference sequence). This CDR3 is built from 14 residues. Trimming took 4 bases from V and 0 from J; bases not matched to a gene: 3. DNA of the CDR3: TGTGCCAGCAGCTACAGGGGAAACTCCTACGAGCAGTACCTC. Protein sequence: CASSYRGNSYEQYL.

The V call is TRBV11-2, the J call TRBJ2-3, with 12 bases aligning to TRBD2. Germline trimming cut 6 bases from V and 4 bases from J; bases unmatched to any gene: 5. This CDR3 has 15 amino acids. CDR1 and CDR2 (germline): SGHAT, FQNNGV. This CDR3 reads CASRRTSGNADTQYF. In nucleotides, the CDR3 is TGTGCCAGCAGACGGACTAGCGGGAATGCAGATACGCAGTATTTT. Full variable domain (remainder filled in from reference TRBV11-2 and TRBJ2-3): EAGVAQSPRYKIIEKRQSVAFWCNPISGHATLYWYQQILGQGPKLLIQFQNNGVVDDSQLPKDRFSAERLKGVDSTLKIQPAKLEDSAVYLCASRRTSGNADTQYFGPGTRLTVL.

In its sample, this clonotype was seen a few times. The chain combines TRBV6-1 with TRBJ1-1; no reliable D call. V lost 7 bases, J lost 3 bases, and 6 bases lay in between. This CDR3 contains 11 residues. Germline CDR1 reads MNHNS; CDR2 reads SASEGT. CDR3 sequence: CASNRDTEAFF. CDR3 DNA: TGTGCCAGCAATCGGGACACTGAAGCTTTCTTT.

The chain links TRBV7-9 to TRBJ2-1; D uncertain. The CDR3 is made up of 14 amino acids. Trimming pared 5 bases from V and 2 bases from J, leaving 10 bases between. Germline V CDR1 and CDR2: SEHNR, FQNEAQ (reference sequence). The CDR3 DNA follows: TGTGCCAGCAGCCTGGCGTACACCTACAATGAGCAGTTCTTC. This codes for CASSLAYTYNEQFF.

A single count supports this clonotype. This rearrangement joins TRBV7-9 to TRBJ1-1, with 9 nucleotides matching TRBD1. With 5 bases clipped from V and 4 bases from J, the junction kept 5 bases outside the gene matches. The germline CDR1 and CDR2 sequences are SEHNR and FQNEAQ (reference sequence). The CDR3 is 14 amino acids. This chain's CDR3 is CASSPQTGGTEAFF. DNA for the CDR3: TGTGCCAGCAGCCCACAGACAGGGGGCACTGAAGCTTTCTTT.